What follows describes a single T cell receptor (beta chain). Its antigen remains unidentified. TCRdb's table, derived via immunoSEQ multiplex PCR, lists solely in-frame clones and lacks some. The repertoire holds hundreds of thousands of clones, with roughly 89% as singletons. This sample was taken from a study of cytomegalovirus exposure and HLA in healthy donors. Study-level findings and limits: Researchers reported that three CMV-associated chains were confirmed in vitro as CMV antigen-specific. Subsequent analysis revealed that first-cohort TCR clusters tended to co-occur in the 90 to 150 validation repertoires.

The V gene lost 6 bases and the J gene lost 3 bases, with 17 bases spanning the gap. This CDR3 has 16 amino acids. The germline V gene encodes CDR1 SNHLY and CDR2 FYNNEI. Sequencing was done on a sample of PBMCs. This clonotype was sampled from a woman under 30 in good health and CMV-seronegative. The chain employs TRBV2 and TRBJ1-4; D may be TRBD1 (5 bases). CDR3 in amino acids: CASSPRDGQANEKLFF. Here the CDR3 DNA reads TGTGCCAGCAGCCCCAGGGATGGGCAGGCTAATGAAAAACTGTTTTTT.